Listed below are T cell receptor beta chains from one sample, sequenced in a study of breast tumors, draining lymph nodes, adjacent tissues. TCRdb re-analysed the multiplex PCR reads in MiXCR, keeping a single row per CDR3 protein. Of approximately 190,000 distinct CDR3 sequences listed, 31% are singletons. The sequenced material came from axillary lymph node tissue. These receptors originate from a female donor with breast cancer. Some clones in this sample may be carry-over from other donors' samples. Each CDR3 is given with its conserved first and last residue. The order of the fields is V gene, D gene, clone size, J gene, CDR3 protein, CDR3 DNA. The D gene is left open where the match is weak. A clone size is listed for some rows: how often the clone was seen (once, few, many), or a class if it is expanded.

TRBV12-3/TRBV12-4	TRBD1	many	TRBJ1-4	CASRPGTGVEKLFF	TGTGCCAGCAGGCCCGGGACAGGGGTTGAAAAACTGTTTTTT
TRBV7-2	TRBD2	-	TRBJ2-3	CASRSVGTDGLAGANHF	TGTGCCAGCAGATCGGTGGGGACAGACGGACTAGCGGGGGCCAACCACTTT
TRBV19	TRBD1	many	TRBJ2-1	CASRGSTRGQRNNEQFF	TGTGCCAGTAGGGGCTCAACTCGGGGACAGCGTAACAATGAGCAGTTCTTC
TRBV2	-	-	TRBJ1-4	CASSVSRVDGEKLFF	TGTGCCAGCAGTGTTTCCAGGGTAGATGGTGAAAAACTGTTTTTT
TRBV10-3	-	many	TRBJ2-5	CAISESGEQETQYF	TGTGCCATCAGTGAGTCCGGGGAACAAGAGACCCAGTACTTC
TRBV28	TRBD1	few	TRBJ1-2	CASSPSLRGWFYGYTF	TGTGCCAGCAGTCCATCGCTCAGGGGGTGGTTCTATGGCTACACCTTC
TRBV24-1	-	many	TRBJ1-2	CATSDRVTGYTF	TGTGCCACCAGTGATCGGGTGACCGGCTACACCTTC
TRBV20-1	-	-	TRBJ2-5	CSARDLGGAETQYF	TGCAGTGCTAGAGATCTCGGGGGAGCGGAGACCCAGTACTTC
TRBV6-1	TRBD2	many	TRBJ2-3	CASSVLGTTSDTQYF	TGTGCCAGCAGTGTTTTAGGGACTACCTCCGATACGCAGTATTTT
TRBV28	-	few	TRBJ2-6	CASSLQSSGANVLTF	TGTGCCAGCAGTTTGCAAAGCTCTGGGGCCAACGTCCTGACTTTC
TRBV20-1	TRBD1	-	TRBJ1-4	CSASYQGAINEKLFF	TGCAGTGCTAGCTACCAGGGGGCAATTAATGAAAAACTGTTTTTT
TRBV12-3/TRBV12-4	TRBD2	many	TRBJ2-3	CASSLSPGGGAPDTQYF	TGTGCCAGCAGTTTAAGTCCCGGCGGGGGGGCCCCCGATACGCAGTATTTT
TRBV4-1	TRBD2	many	TRBJ2-7	CASSLGLAGGPTNEQYF	TGCGCCAGCAGCTTGGGACTAGCGGGAGGGCCAACGAACGAGCAGTACTTC
TRBV7-8	-	many	TRBJ1-5	CASSLRVWGNQPQHF	TGTGCCAGCAGCTTAAGGGTGTGGGGAAATCAGCCCCAGCATTTT
TRBV20-1	-	many	TRBJ2-7	CSAHGGHEQYF	TGCAGTGCCCACGGTGGTCACGAGCAGTACTTC
TRBV5-4	TRBD1	-	TRBJ2-5	CASSLSGTGFYFQEAQYF	TGTGCCAGCAGCTTGTCCGGGACAGGGTTTTATTTCCAAGAGGCCCAGTACTTC
TRBV20-1	-	-	TRBJ2-5	CSARENRDQPQYF	TGCAGTGCTAGAGAAAACAGGGATCAGCCCCAGTACTTC
TRBV9	TRBD1	-	TRBJ1-5	CASSVERTGGGQPQHF	TGTGCCAGCAGCGTAGAACGGACAGGGGGGGGGCAGCCCCAGCATTTT
TRBV11-2	-	many	TRBJ1-2	CASSLGTGSGYTF	TGTGCCAGCAGCCTCGGGACCGGTTCTGGCTACACCTTC
TRBV3-1	TRBD2	many	TRBJ2-7	CASSQFPGLDYEQYF	TGTGCCAGCAGCCAATTCCCGGGACTAGACTACGAGCAGTACTTC
TRBV12-3/TRBV12-4	TRBD1	many	TRBJ1-6	CASRRDSNYNSPLHF	TGTGCCAGCAGACGGGACAGTAATTATAATTCACCCCTCCACTTT
TRBV28	TRBD2	many	TRBJ2-7	CASSTPGTKGQYF	TGTGCCAGCAGCACACCAGGGACTAAAGGGCAGTACTTC
TRBV2	TRBD1	-	TRBJ2-3	CASSGGGPGQGADTQYF	TGTGCCAGCAGTGGGGGGGGGCCGGGACAGGGGGCAGATACGCAGTATTTT
TRBV20-1	-	once	TRBJ1-2	CSAGDLSTRSYGYTF	TGCAGTGCTGGAGATCTGTCGACCCGAAGCTATGGCTACACCTTC
TRBV10-3	-	-	TRBJ1-2	CAIRQSLGYTF	TGTGCCATCAGACAATCACTGGGCTACACCTTC
TRBV6-4	-	-	TRBJ1-6	CASRISYDSGNTIGAQNSPLHF	TGTGCCAGCAGGATCAGTTATGACTCTGGAAACACCATAGGGGCTCAAAATTCACCCCTCCACTTT
TRBV28	TRBD2	many	TRBJ2-7	CASSSYKREMAYEQYF	TGTGCCAGCAGTTCATATAAGCGGGAGATGGCCTACGAGCAGTACTTC
TRBV7-9	-	many	TRBJ1-4	CASSTHGANEKLFF	TGTGCCAGCAGCACCCATGGGGCTAATGAAAAACTGTTTTTT
TRBV5-1	-	many	TRBJ1-6	CASSLGVGLDNSPLHF	TGCGCCAGCAGCCTTGGGGTAGGCTTGGATAATTCACCCCTCCACTTT
TRBV19	TRBD2	many	TRBJ2-1	CASSMGGRGGEQFF	TGTGCCAGTAGTATGGGCGGGAGGGGGGGTGAGCAGTTCTTC
TRBV9	TRBD1	-	TRBJ2-7	CASSASGGRGEQYF	TGTGCCAGCAGCGCCTCAGGGGGCAGAGGCGAGCAGTACTTC
TRBV6-5	-	many	TRBJ1-6	CASSRSSSYNSPLHF	TGTGCCAGCAGCCGATCGAGCTCCTATAATTCACCCCTCCACTTT
TRBV6-2/TRBV6-3	TRBD1	-	TRBJ1-2	CASSRDRGRLGYGYTF	TGTGCCAGCAGTCGCGACAGGGGGAGGCTTGGGTATGGCTACACCTTC
TRBV20-1	-	-	TRBJ1-6	CSARSSGGSSYNSPLHF	TGCAGTGCTAGATCTAGCGGGGGCAGCTCCTATAATTCACCCCTCCACTTT
TRBV4-1	TRBD1	many	TRBJ1-4	CASSQESGTVGNEKLFF	TGCGCCAGCAGCCAAGAAAGCGGGACAGTGGGGAATGAAAAACTGTTTTTT
TRBV28	TRBD2	few	TRBJ2-4	CASSFNLAGVGGNIQYF	TGTGCCAGCAGTTTTAACCTAGCGGGAGTCGGGGGAAACATTCAGTACTTC
TRBV18	TRBD1	-	TRBJ2-6	CASSPDRISGANVLTF	TGTGCCAGCTCACCGGACAGGATCTCTGGGGCCAACGTCCTGACTTTC